Shown below are 25 T cell receptor beta chains from a single sample sequenced in a study of blood T cells in healthy people across ages. Combining a sample-barcoded 5' primer with a J-beta primer mix, a second PCR ran for 7 to 11 cycles. A single record per CDR3 protein comes from TCRdb applying MiXCR to the 5' RACE reads. The table includes around 1,800,000 distinct CDR3 sequences, 30% to 40% detected once. The sample consisted of blood. Receptors were obtained from a human donor in good health.

The rearrangement links TRBV6-6 to TRBJ2-7, with TRBD1 identical over 9 bases. Trimming removed 6 bases from V and 5 bases from J; junction bases left unmatched: 11. The germline V gene has CDR1 MNHNY and CDR2 SVGAGI (reference sequence). The CDR3 sequence is 15 residues long. This CDR3 is CASSKTGTGYNEQYF. The DNA for the CDR3 is TGTGCCAGCAGCAAAACCGGGACAGGGTACAACGAGCAGTACTTC.

With regard to this clonotype: Relative to the germline gene, one junction end is altered; a read error may explain this. The J gene is TRBJ2-1, the V gene TRBV6-5, with 7 nucleotides matching TRBD1. Per germline, CDR1 MNHEY and CDR2 SVGAGI. The CDR3 loop spans 12 amino acids. The CDR3 nucleotides read TGTGCCAGCAGGAACCAGGGGGATGAGCGGTTCTTC. It yields the protein CASRNQGDERFF.

The table lists this clonotype with a count of one. At one boundary the junction diverges from the germline segment, which might be a read error. The chain carries TRBV7-6 and TRBJ2-7; the D is unclear. The V gene's germline CDR1 is SGHVS and CDR2 FNYEAQ. The CDR3 has 13 amino acids. CDR3 residues: CACSLTRSYEQYF. Written as DNA, the CDR3 is TGTGCCTGCAGCTTGACACGGTCCTACGAGCAGTACTTC.

This clonotype appeared a single time. The chain joins TRBV6-6 to TRBJ1-5; D uncertain. This CDR3 comprises 14 residues. V was cut by 8 bases and J by 6 bases, with 17 bases left in between. The germline V gene has CDR1 MNHNY and CDR2 SVGAGI (reference sequence). CDR3 sequence: CASSGSRPGQPQHF. For the CDR3, the DNA is TGTGCCAGCTCCGGAAGCCGGCCGGGTCAGCCCCAGCATTTT.

The chain combines TRBV4-3 with TRBJ1-6; D remains unclear. V gave up 1 base and J gave up 11 bases, with 9 bases separating them. From germline, CDR1 is LGHNA and CDR2 YSLEER. The CDR3 covers 13 residues. The CDR3, as DNA: TGCGCCAGCAGCCAAGTGGCTGGGACACCCCTCCACTTT. Protein product: CASSQVAGTPLHF.

The V gene is TRBV7-2, the J gene TRBJ1-1, with 7 bases aligning to TRBD1. The CDR3 spans 14 residues. The V gene's germline CDR1 is SGHTA and CDR2 FQGNSA. V lost 5 bases and J lost 4; bases outside the gene matches: 7. The CDR3 region is CASSEPDRSTEAFF. The DNA for the CDR3 is TGTGCCAGCAGCGAACCGGACAGGTCCACTGAAGCTTTCTTT. Looking up the rest from reference TRBV7-2 and TRBJ1-1 gives the full variable domain: GAGVSQSPSNKVTEKGKDVELRCDPISGHTALYWYRQSLGQGLEFLIYFQGNSAPDKSGLPSDRFSAERTGGSVSTLTIQRTQQEDSAVYLCASSEPDRSTEAFFGQGTRLTVV.

Remarks on this clonotype: The junction departs from germline at one end; a sequencing error may be responsible. The chain is built from TRBV12-3 or TRBV12-4 and TRBJ2-1; either TRBD1 or TRBD2 may supply D (6 bases each). The CDR3 runs 16 residues. The CDR3 loop reads CASSFPPRDTANGQFF. CDR3 DNA sequence: TGTGCCAGCAGCTTCCCTCCGCGGGACACGGCCAATGGGCAGTTCTTC.

This chain links TRBV29-1 with TRBJ1-2, with D tentatively TRBD1 (5 bases). V was cut by 7 bases and J by 5 bases, with 14 bases left in between. This CDR3 is 12 amino acids long. Germline V CDR1 and CDR2: SQVTM, ANQGSEA. The CDR3 is CSGDEGYYGYTF. The CDR3 coding sequence is TGCAGCGGTGATGAGGGGTATTATGGCTACACCTTC.

The rearrangement links TRBV2 to TRBJ1-2, with D hard to call. CDR1 is SNHLY and CDR2 is FYNNEI in the germline V gene. Trimming cost V 3 bases and J 4 bases, with 12 bases left between them. The CDR3 has 14 amino acids. The DNA of the CDR3 is TGTGCCAGCAGTGACACTGTGTCTAGCTATGGCTACACCTTC. Translating it yields CASSDTVSSYGYTF. Together with reference TRBV2 and TRBJ1-2, the CDR3 gives the full variable domain: EPEVTQTPSHQVTQMGQEVILRCVPISNHLYFYWYRQILGQKVEFLVSFYNNEISEKSEIFDDQFSVERPDGSNFTLKIRSTKLEDSAMYFCASSDTVSSYGYTFGSGTRLTVV.

This chain joins TRBV29-1 and TRBJ2-1; no clear D gene. In germline, CDR1 is SQVTM, CDR2 ANQGSEA. This CDR3 spans 13 amino acids. The V and J ends lost 6 bases and 0 bases respectively, with 9 bases between them. The CDR3 DNA follows: TGCAGCGTGTCGATAGGCTCCTACAATGAGCAGTTCTTC. Its translation is CSVSIGSYNEQFF.

Concerning this clonotype itself: Compared with germline, one end of the junction differs, possibly owing to a read error. The chain has TRBV7-9 and TRBJ2-4, with TRBD1 identical over 9 bases. This CDR3 spans 11 amino acids. CDR1 and CDR2 from the germline V gene are SEHNR and FQNEAQ (reference sequence). The CDR3 loop is CASMVGDRVDF. The CDR3 DNA sequence: TGTGCCAGCATGGTTGGGGACAGGGTTGACTTC.

This sequence joins TRBV7-6 and TRBJ2-5, with D perhaps matching TRBD2 (5 bases). The length of the CDR3 is 14 residues. Germline V gives CDR1 SGHVS, CDR2 FNYEAQ. V was cut by 5 bases and J by 5 bases, with 15 bases left in between. The CDR3 sequence: CASSLGYTGETQYF. CDR3 DNA: TGTGCCAGCAGCCTGGGATATACGGGGGAGACCCAGTACTTC.

This clonotype turned up a few times. The chain couples TRBV12-3 or TRBV12-4 to TRBJ1-2, with D perhaps TRBD1 (6 bases). Trimming took off 5 bases at V and 3 bases at J, with 16 bases between the two ends. The CDR3 spans 15 residues. The CDR3 sequence is CASSVTGMADYGYTF. The CDR3 DNA follows: TGTGCCAGCAGTGTCACAGGGATGGCGGACTATGGCTACACCTTC.

CDR3 protein: CASRPGQPSYNEQFF. The CDR3 DNA reads TGTGCCAGCCGCCCGGGACAGCCTTCCTACAATGAGCAGTTCTTC. V usage is TRBV10-3 and J usage is TRBJ2-1; 7 positions agree with TRBD1. CDR3 length: 15 amino acids. The V gene end was trimmed by 10 bases and the J gene end by 1 base; junction bases not matched to a gene: 10. CDR1 is ENHRY, CDR2 SYGVKD, per germline.

This clonotype was seen only a few times. The CDR3 is CASRRGQGNNEQYF. The CDR3, as DNA: TGTGCCAGCAGGAGGGGACAGGGTAACAACGAGCAGTACTTC. The chain combines TRBV27 with TRBJ2-4, with TRBD1 identical over 9 bases. Judging by the DNA end, TRBJ2-7 fits better; the J call may be wrong. Germline CDR1 reads MNHEY; CDR2 reads SMNVEV (reference sequence). This CDR3 comprises 14 residues.

The chain recombines TRBV20-1 with TRBJ2-6; 9 bases map to TRBD1. The CDR3 extends over 15 amino acids. V shed 5 bases and J 0 bases; nucleotides not matched to a gene: 2. Looked up from germline, CDR1 is DFQATT and CDR2 is SNEGSKA (reference sequence). The CDR3 reads CSAPTGGSGANVLTF. CDR3 DNA sequence: TGCAGTGCTCCGACAGGGGGCTCTGGGGCCAACGTCCTGACTTTC.

The rearrangement joins TRBV5-5 to TRBJ2-1, with TRBD1 identical over 7 bases. Germline trimming cut 3 bases from V and 2 bases from J; bases unmatched to any gene: 5. The CDR3 length is 15 residues. Germline lookup yields CDR1 SGHKS and CDR2 YYEKEE (reference sequence). The CDR3 sequence is CASSSTGTAYNEQFF. CDR3 nucleotides: TGTGCCAGCAGCTCTACCGGGACAGCCTACAATGAGCAGTTCTTC. Full variable domain (remainder filled in from reference TRBV5-5 and TRBJ2-1): DAGVTQSPTHLIKTRGQQVTLRCSPISGHKSVSWYQQVLGQGPQFIFQYYEKEERGRGNFPDRFSARQFPNYSSELNVNALLLGDSALYLCASSSTGTAYNEQFFGPGTRLTVL.

CDR3 residues: CSTLTTRVGTEAFF. The CDR3 DNA is TGCAGCACCCTAACGACCAGGGTTGGCACTGAAGCTTTCTTT. The rearrangement joins TRBV29-1 to TRBJ1-1; D may be TRBD1 (5 bases). Germline assignment: CDR1 SQVTM and CDR2 ANQGSEA. This CDR3 spans 14 amino acids. V lost 8 bases and J 4 bases, leaving 20 bases between the germline ends.

This chain connects TRBV28 to TRBJ2-4; possibly TRBD1 for D (6 bases). The J call may not be correct, given that the DNA end is closer to TRBJ2-7. Germline assignment: CDR1 MDHEN and CDR2 SYDVKM. This CDR3 region has 15 residues. CDR3 bases: TGTGCCAGCAGTTTTACAGGGAAATTTTCCTACGAGCAGTACTTC. This sequence encodes CASSFTGKFSYEQYF.

The chain has TRBV29-1 and TRBJ1-1; no clear D. CDR3 length equals 14 residues. The germline gives CDR1 SQVTM, CDR2 ANQGSEA. Trimming removed 6 bases from V and 1 base from J, with 15 bases in between. The CDR3 DNA follows: TGCAGCGTCTTGACCTTAACTTCGAACACTGAAGCTTTCTTT. This codes for CSVLTLTSNTEAFF.

The chain has TRBV10-3 and TRBJ2-7; no definite D call. CDR3 length equals 13 residues. The germline V gene has CDR1 ENHRY and CDR2 SYGVKD. V was shortened by 0 bases and J by 2 bases, with 5 bases between the two germline ends. Here the CDR3 reads CAISESIPYEQYF. The CDR3 bases are TGTGCCATCAGTGAGTCGATACCCTACGAGCAGTACTTC.

V gene TRBV13 combines with J gene TRBJ2-7; the D is unclear. The CDR3 extends over 17 amino acids. V was clipped by 4 bases and J by 2 bases, with 21 bases between them. CDR1 is PRHDT, CDR2 FYEKMQ, per germline (reference sequence). In DNA form, the CDR3 reads TGTGCCAGCAGCTCTACCGCCGATCACAGAGAGCCCTACGAGCAGTACTTC. Encoded protein: CASSSTADHREPYEQYF.

V and J are TRBV6-6 and TRBJ2-5; D is possibly TRBD2 (7 bases). The germline V gene has CDR1 MNHNY and CDR2 SVGAGI (reference sequence). V lost 6 bases and J 5 bases, leaving 19 bases between the germline ends. This CDR3 comprises 15 residues. The CDR3, as DNA: TGTGCCAGCAGCACCGCGGGTGGGAGGGGGGAGACCCAGTACTTC. Translated: CASSTAGGRGETQYF.

The J gene is TRBJ2-5, the V gene TRBV21-1; the table's D call of TRBD1 was not tested on the DNA. TRBV21-1 corresponds to a pseudogene. CDR3 size: 16 residues. Here the CDR3 reads CASTILYRVSRETQYF. The CDR3 bases are TGTGCCAGCACGATCCTCTACAGGGTCAGTAGGGAGACCCAGTACTTC.

In its sample, this clonotype was seen a few times. This chain links TRBV4-3 with TRBJ1-2; no clear D. The CDR3 covers 12 residues. CDR1 is LGHNA, CDR2 YSLEER, per germline. Trimming left V 4 bases short and J 6 bases short, with 9 bases between. CDR3 coding DNA: TGCGCCAGCAGCCCCGGCAACCATGGCTACACCTTC. Protein: CASSPGNHGYTF.